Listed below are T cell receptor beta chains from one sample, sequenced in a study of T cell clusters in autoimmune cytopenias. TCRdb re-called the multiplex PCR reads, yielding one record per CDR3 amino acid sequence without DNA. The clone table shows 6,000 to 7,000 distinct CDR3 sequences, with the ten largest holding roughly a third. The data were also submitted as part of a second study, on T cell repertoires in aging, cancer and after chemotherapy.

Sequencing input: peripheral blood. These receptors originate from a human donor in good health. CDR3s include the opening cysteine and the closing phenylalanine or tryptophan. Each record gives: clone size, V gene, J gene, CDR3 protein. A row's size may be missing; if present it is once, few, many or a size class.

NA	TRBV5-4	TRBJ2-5	CASSLPGQGAQSQYF
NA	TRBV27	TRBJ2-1	CASSLSHGGVQFF
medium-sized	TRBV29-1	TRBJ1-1	CSVEDGWNTEAFF
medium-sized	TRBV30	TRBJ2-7	CAWSLPKWLGYEQYF
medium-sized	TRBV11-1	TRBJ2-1	CASSLFGTWGEQFF
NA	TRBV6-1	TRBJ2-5	CASSVQNGGPSETQYF
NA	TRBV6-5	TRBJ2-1	CASRLEPYSPNEQFF
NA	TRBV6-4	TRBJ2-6	CASSAGAGANVLTF
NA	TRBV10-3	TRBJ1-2	CAISRQAANYGYTF
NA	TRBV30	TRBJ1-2	CAWSTGRGYTF
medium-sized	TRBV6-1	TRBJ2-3	CASSGGWDLMTDTQYF
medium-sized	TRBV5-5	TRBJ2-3	CASSLRGGGTDTQYF
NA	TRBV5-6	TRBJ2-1	CASSPVRASGEPRSYNEQFF
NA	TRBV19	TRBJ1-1	CASSIGDRWATEAFF
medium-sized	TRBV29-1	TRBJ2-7	CSVEDPDRRNEQYF
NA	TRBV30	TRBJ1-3	CAWSVGPSSGNTIYF
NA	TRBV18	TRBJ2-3	CASSPISVALGSTDTQYF
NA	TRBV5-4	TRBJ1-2	CASTLGGTGTNYGYTF
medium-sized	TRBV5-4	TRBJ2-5	CASSLWDRGLQETQYF
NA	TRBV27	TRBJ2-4	CASSLSSGSTKNIQYF
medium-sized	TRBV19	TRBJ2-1	CATQGQGSYNEQFF
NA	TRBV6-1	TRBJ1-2	CASKRTGGFYGYTF
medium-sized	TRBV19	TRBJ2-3	CASSGAGETDTQYF
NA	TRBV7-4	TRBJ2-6	CARSQSRSGANVLTF
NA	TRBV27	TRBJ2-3	CASSPSHGLAGSDTQYF
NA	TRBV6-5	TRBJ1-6	CASSYSPTPDGNSPLHF
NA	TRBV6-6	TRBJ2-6	CASSTDFSGANVLTF
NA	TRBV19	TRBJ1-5	CASRRDQVRVNQPQHF
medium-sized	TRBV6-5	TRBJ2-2	CASSKGPTQGLFF
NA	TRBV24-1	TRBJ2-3	CATSDHNDSTDTQYF
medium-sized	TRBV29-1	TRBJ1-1	CSGSRQGEAFF
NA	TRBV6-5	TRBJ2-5	CAISEGLQETQYF
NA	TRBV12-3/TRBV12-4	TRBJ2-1	CASSSSSLVDEQFF
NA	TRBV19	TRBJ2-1	CASTPARGNEQFF
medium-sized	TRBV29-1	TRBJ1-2	CSVEVRYYGYTF
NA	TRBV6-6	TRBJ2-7	CASSYSSTEIGSYEQYF
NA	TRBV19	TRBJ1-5	CASSRDRPFYQPQHF
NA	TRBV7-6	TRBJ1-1	CASSQRGTEAFF
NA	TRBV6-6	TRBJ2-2	CASSYLSGTGELFF
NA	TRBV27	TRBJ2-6	CASSFIGSGANVLTF
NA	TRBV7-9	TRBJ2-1	CASSFRDRAFNEQFF
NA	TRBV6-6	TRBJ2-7	CASRGQVNNYEQYF
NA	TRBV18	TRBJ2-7	CATQDQRGSYEQYF
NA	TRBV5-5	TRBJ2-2	CASSFRQPNTGELFF
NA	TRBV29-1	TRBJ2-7	CSVEERGGHNEQYF
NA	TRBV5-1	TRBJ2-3	CASSLWGGISDTQYF
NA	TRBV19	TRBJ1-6	CASRATDYNSPLHF
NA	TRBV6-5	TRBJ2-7	CASSYSQGLEEGYEQYF
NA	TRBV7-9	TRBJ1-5	CASSLDRGTGDSNQPQHF
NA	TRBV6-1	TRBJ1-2	CASTDGANYGYTF
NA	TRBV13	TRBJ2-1	CASSLKQGITYNEQFF